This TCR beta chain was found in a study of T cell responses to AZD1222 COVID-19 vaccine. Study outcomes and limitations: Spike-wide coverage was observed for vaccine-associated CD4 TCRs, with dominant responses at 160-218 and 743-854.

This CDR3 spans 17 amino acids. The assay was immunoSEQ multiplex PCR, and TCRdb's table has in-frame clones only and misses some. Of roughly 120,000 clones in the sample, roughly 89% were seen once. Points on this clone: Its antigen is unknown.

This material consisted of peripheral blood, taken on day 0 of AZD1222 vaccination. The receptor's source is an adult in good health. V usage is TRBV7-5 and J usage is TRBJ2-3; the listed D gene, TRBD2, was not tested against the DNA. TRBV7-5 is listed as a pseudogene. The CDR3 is CARSSPPGGRRTDTQYF. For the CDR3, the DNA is TGTGCCAGAAGCTCCCCCCCCGGGGGGAGAAGGACAGATACGCAGTATTTT.